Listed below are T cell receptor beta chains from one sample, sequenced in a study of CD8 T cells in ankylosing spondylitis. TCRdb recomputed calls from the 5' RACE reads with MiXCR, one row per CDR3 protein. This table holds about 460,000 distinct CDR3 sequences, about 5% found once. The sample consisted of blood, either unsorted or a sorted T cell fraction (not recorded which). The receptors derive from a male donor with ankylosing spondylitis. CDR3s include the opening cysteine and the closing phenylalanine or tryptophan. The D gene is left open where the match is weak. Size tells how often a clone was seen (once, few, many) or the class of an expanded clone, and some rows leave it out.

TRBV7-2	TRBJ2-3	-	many	CASSPMGDSTDTQYF	TGTGCCAGCAGCCCCATGGGGGATAGCACAGATACGCAGTATTTT
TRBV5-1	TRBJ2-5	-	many	CASSSHAGWETQYF	TGCGCCAGCAGCTCACATGCAGGGTGGGAGACCCAGTACTTC
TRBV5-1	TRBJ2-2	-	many	CASSLQGANTGELFF	TGCGCCAGCAGCTTGCAGGGTGCGAACACCGGGGAGCTGTTTTTT
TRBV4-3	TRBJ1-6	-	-	CASSLGCGVNSPLHF	TGCGCCAGCAGCCTCGGTTGTGGGGTTAATTCACCCCTCCACTTT
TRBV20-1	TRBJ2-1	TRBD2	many	CSARNPGLAVRGEQFF	TGCAGTGCCCGGAACCCGGGACTAGCGGTTCGGGGGGAGCAGTTCTTC
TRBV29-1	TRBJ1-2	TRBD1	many	CSVVRTGSGGYTF	TGCAGCGTGGTCAGGACAGGGTCCGGTGGCTACACCTTC
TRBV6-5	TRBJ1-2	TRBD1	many	CAIRQGAYGYTF	TGTGCCATCAGACAGGGGGCTTATGGCTACACCTTC
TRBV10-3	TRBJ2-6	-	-	CAISGGTGFSGANVLTF	TGTGCCATCAGTGGGGGAACGGGGTTTTCTGGGGCCAACGTCCTGACTTTC
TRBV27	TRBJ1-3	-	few	CASSPLASGNTIYF	TGTGCCAGCAGCCCGCTGGCCTCCGGAAACACCATATATTTT
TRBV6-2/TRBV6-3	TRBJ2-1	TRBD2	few	CASSFSGGAGEQFF	TGTGCCAGCAGTTTTAGCGGGGGGGCAGGTGAGCAGTTCTTC
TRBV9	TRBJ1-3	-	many	CASSVGLSGNTIYF	TGTGCCAGCAGCGTAGGTCTCTCTGGAAACACCATATATTTT
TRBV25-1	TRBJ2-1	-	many	CASSDSGGSYNEQFF	TGTGCCAGCAGTGATAGTGGGGGGTCGTACAATGAGCAGTTCTTC
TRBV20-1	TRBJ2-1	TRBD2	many	CSARDRKREGSYNEQFF	TGCAGTGCTAGAGATCGAAAGCGGGAGGGCTCCTACAATGAGCAGTTCTTC
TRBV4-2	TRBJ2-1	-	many	CASSLVTTSSYNEQFF	TGTGCCAGCAGCCTTGTGACTACCAGCTCCTACAATGAGCAGTTCTTC
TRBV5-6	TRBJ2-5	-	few	CASSPGTLGETQYF	TGTGCCAGCAGCCCCGGGACCCTGGGGGAGACCCAGTACTTC
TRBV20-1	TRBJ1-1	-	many	CSAAVTEAFF	TGCAGTGCTGCCGTAACTGAAGCTTTCTTT
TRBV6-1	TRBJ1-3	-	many	CASSLIQGNTIYF	TGTGCCAGCAGCCTTATACAGGGAAACACCATATATTTT
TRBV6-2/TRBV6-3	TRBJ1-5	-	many	CASSYSKRGSLRNQPQHF	TGTGCCAGCAGTTACTCGAAGAGGGGGAGTTTGCGCAATCAGCCCCAGCATTTT
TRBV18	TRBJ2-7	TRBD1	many	CASSPLGTGVSYEQYF	TGTGCCAGCTCACCACTTGGGACAGGAGTCTCCTACGAGCAGTACTTC
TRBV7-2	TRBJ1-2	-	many	CASSLTGGTYGYTF	TGTGCCAGCAGCTTAACGGGGGGGACCTATGGCTACACCTTC
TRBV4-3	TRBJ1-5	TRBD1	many	CASGETGFGQPQHF	TGCGCCAGCGGCGAGACAGGGTTTGGGCAGCCCCAGCATTTT
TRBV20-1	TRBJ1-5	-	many	CSARDPVRSQPQHF	TGCAGTGCTAGAGATCCGGTCAGGAGTCAGCCCCAGCATTTT
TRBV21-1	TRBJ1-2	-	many	CASSKGPRRRRNYGYTF	TGTGCCAGCAGCAAAGGTCCCCGCCGAAGACGAAACTATGGCTACACCTTC
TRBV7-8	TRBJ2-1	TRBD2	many	CASIRLPSAGSNEQFF	TGTGCCAGCATAAGATTGCCCTCAGCGGGGAGCAATGAGCAGTTCTTC
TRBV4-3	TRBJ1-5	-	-	CASSLVGGSNPPQHF	TGCGCCAGCAGCCTTGTTGGGGGCAGCAATCCGCCCCAGCATTTT
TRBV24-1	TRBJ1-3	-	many	CATSVGHGNTIYF	TGTGCCACCAGTGTGGGACACGGAAACACCATATATTTT
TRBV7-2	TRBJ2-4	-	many	CASSSDRRGNIQYF	TGTGCCAGCAGCTCCGACAGGAGGGGGAACATTCAGTACTTC
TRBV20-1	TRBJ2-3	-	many	CSARDQKRGHTDTQYF	TGCAGTGCTAGAGATCAAAAGCGTGGGCACACAGATACGCAGTATTTT
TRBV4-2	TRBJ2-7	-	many	CASSLSLIPEQYF	TGTGCCAGCAGCCTCTCACTAATTCCCGAGCAGTACTTC
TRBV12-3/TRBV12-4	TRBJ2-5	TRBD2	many	CASRGGLAEETQYF	TGTGCCAGCAGGGGGGGACTAGCGGAGGAGACCCAGTACTTC
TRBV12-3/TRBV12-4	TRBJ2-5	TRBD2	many	CASSILAGVFETQYF	TGTGCCAGCAGTATCCTAGCGGGAGTCTTTGAGACCCAGTACTTC
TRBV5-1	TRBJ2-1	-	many	CASSLAFLGNEQFF	TGCGCCAGCAGCTTGGCCTTCCTGGGCAATGAGCAGTTCTTC
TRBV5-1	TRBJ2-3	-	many	CASSLWGQSTDTQYF	TGCGCCAGCAGCTTGTGGGGGCAGAGCACAGATACGCAGTATTTT
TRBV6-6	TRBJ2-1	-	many	CASSSFWNEQFF	TGTGCCAGCAGTTCCTTCTGGAATGAGCAGTTCTTC
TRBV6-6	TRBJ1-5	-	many	CASTSGQPQHF	TGTGCCAGCACCTCAGGGCAGCCCCAGCATTTT
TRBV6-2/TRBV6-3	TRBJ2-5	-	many	CASRRDSRWTQYF	TGTGCCAGCAGGAGGGACTCCCGGTGGACCCAGTACTTC
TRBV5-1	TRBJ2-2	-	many	CASSLDRPGTGELFF	TGCGCCAGCAGCTTAGACCGTCCCGGTACCGGGGAGCTGTTTTTT
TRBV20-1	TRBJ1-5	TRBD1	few	CSASPSNRGGNQPQHF	TGCAGTGCTAGTCCATCGAACAGGGGTGGCAATCAGCCCCAGCATTTT
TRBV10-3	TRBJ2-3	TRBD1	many	CAARRGQSTDTQYF	TGTGCCGCTCGTAGGGGACAGAGCACAGATACGCAGTATTTT
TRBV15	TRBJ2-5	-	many	CATSRAGSETQYF	TGTGCCACCAGCAGAGCAGGGTCGGAGACCCAGTACTTC
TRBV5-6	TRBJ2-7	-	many	CASSSSTWDEQYF	TGTGCCAGCAGCTCCTCCACCTGGGACGAGCAGTACTTC
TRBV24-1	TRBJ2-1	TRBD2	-	CATRLAGREQFF	TGTGCCACCAGACTAGCGGGTCGTGAGCAGTTCTTC
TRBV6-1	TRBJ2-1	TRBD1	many	CASSPGTAPSYNEQFF	TGTGCCAGCAGCCCGGGGACAGCACCCTCCTACAATGAGCAGTTCTTC